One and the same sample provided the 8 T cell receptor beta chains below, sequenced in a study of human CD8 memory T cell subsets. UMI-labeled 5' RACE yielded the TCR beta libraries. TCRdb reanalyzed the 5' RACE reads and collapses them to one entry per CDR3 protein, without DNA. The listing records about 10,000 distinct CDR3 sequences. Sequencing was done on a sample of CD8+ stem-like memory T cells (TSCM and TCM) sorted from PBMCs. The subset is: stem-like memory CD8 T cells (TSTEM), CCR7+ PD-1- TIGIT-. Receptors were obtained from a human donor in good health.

The CDR3 protein is CASSPALTSFRTDTQYF. The V gene is TRBV5-1, the J gene TRBJ2-3; the D call from TCRdb, TRBD2, cannot be confirmed without DNA. CDR1 is SGHRS, CDR2 YFSETQ, per germline. CDR3 size: 17 residues. The entire variable domain, with the rest obtained from reference TRBV5-1 and TRBJ2-3, is as follows: KAGVTQTPRYLIKTRGQQVTLSCSPISGHRSVSWYQQTPGQGLQFLFEYFSETQRNKGNFPGRFSGRQFSNSRSEMNVSTLELGDSALYLCASSPALTSFRTDTQYFGPGTRLTVL.

CDR3 loop: CASSQTRGSDTQYF. The V call is TRBV4-1, the J call TRBJ2-3; the D call from TCRdb, TRBD2, cannot be confirmed without DNA. CDR1 and CDR2 from the germline V gene are MGHRA and YSYEKL. The CDR3 is 14 amino acids.

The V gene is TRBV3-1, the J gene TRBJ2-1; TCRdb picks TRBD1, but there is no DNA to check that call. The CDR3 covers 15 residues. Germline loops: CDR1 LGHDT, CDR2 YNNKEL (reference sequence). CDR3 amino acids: CASSRDRAGHNEQFF.

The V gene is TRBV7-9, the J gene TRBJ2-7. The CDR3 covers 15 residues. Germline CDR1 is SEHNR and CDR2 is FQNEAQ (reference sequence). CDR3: CASSLSMSDLSEQYF.

Here the CDR3 reads CASSGNSPLHF. This chain links TRBV7-8 with TRBJ1-6. CDR1 and CDR2 from the germline V gene are SGHVS and FQNEAQ. CDR3 length: 11 amino acids.

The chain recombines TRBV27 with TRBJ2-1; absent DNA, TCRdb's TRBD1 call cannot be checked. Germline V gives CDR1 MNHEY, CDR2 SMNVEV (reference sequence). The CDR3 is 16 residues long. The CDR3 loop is CASSLRSPQGLNEQFF.

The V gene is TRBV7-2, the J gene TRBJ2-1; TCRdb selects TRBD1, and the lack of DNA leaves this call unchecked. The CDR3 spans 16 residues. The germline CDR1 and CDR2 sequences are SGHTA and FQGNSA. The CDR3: CASSSLRDRVFDEQFF.

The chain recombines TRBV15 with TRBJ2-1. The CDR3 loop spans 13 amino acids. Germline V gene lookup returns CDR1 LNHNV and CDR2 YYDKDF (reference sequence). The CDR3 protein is CATSSTNPNEQFF.